Shown below are 22 T cell receptor beta chains from a single sample sequenced in a study of CD8 T cells in ankylosing spondylitis. Broader study findings: Ankylosing spondylitis blood appeared to carry a characteristic TCR beta motif of under ten highly homologous variants.

TCRdb re-called the 5' RACE reads with MiXCR, one entry per CDR3 protein. The sample carries some 840,000 distinct CDR3 sequences, approximately 12% recorded once. These receptors' targets are unknown. The sample comprised blood, either unsorted or a sorted T cell fraction (not recorded which). The receptors shown here come from a male donor with ankylosing spondylitis.

This clonotype came up many times. The chain uses TRBV6-4 and TRBJ2-3; 8 positions match TRBD1. The CDR3 is 15 residues long. Germline CDR1 MRHNA, CDR2 SNTAGT. Losses at the gene ends were 4 bases for V and 2 bases for J; bases not matched to a gene: 5. The CDR3 sequence: CASSVQGADTDTQYF. CDR3 DNA: TGTGCCAGCAGTGTGCAGGGGGCCGACACAGATACGCAGTATTTT.

This clonotype was observed a handful of times. The chain uses TRBV7-2 and TRBJ1-4; 7 positions agree with TRBD1. V lost 3 bases to trimming and J lost 2 bases; unmatched junction nucleotides: 3. This CDR3 region has 15 residues. CDR1 and CDR2 (germline): SGHTA, FQGNSA. The CDR3 DNA reads as TGTGCCAGCAGCTTGAGGGGGCCGACTAATGAAAAACTGTTTTTT. Translating gives CASSLRGPTNEKLFF.

This sequence joins TRBV7-2 and TRBJ1-2; D is ambiguous. The CDR3 has 11 residues. Germline V gives CDR1 SGHTA, CDR2 FQGNSA. The ends were cut back, 4 bases at V and 6 bases at J, with 6 bases in the middle. The CDR3 loop reads CASSSLDGYTF. CDR3 bases: TGTGCCAGCAGCTCCCTCGATGGCTACACCTTC. The whole variable domain, filled in from reference TRBV7-2 and TRBJ1-2, reads GAGVSQSPSNKVTEKGKDVELRCDPISGHTALYWYRQSLGQGLEFLIYFQGNSAPDKSGLPSDRFSAERTGGSVSTLTIQRTQQEDSAVYLCASSSLDGYTFGSGTRLTVV.

This clonotype showed up many times. The chain recombines TRBV20-1 with TRBJ2-7; 13 nucleotides line up with TRBD2. The V and J ends lost 5 bases and 4 bases, in that order; junction bases with no gene match: 5. There are 14 residues in the CDR3. Germline lookup yields CDR1 DFQATT and CDR2 SNEGSKA (reference sequence). The CDR3 DNA reads TGCAGTGCTGTCCCGGGACTAGCGGGGTACGAGCAGTACTTC. This sequence encodes CSAVPGLAGYEQYF.

The V gene is TRBV6-5, the J gene TRBJ2-1; D may be TRBD1 (5 bases). Trimming pared 0 bases from V and 11 bases from J, leaving 14 bases between. CDR3 size: 14 residues. Germline V gene data show CDR1 as MNHEY and CDR2 as SVGAGI. CDR3 protein: CASSYSDTSMKQFF. The CDR3 DNA follows: TGTGCCAGCAGTTACTCGGACACCTCAATGAAGCAGTTCTTC.

This clonotype was found a few times. The CDR3 nucleotides are TGCGCCAGCAGAAGGGTGTACCAAGAGACCCAGTACTTC. This codes for CASRRVYQETQYF. The gene calls are TRBV5-1 and TRBJ2-5; D ambiguous. Germline V lookup: CDR1 SGHRS, CDR2 YFSETQ. This CDR3 spans 13 amino acids. The V gene lost 5 bases and the J gene lost 0 bases, with 8 bases spanning the gap.

CDR3 amino acids: CSATEQGLLSNQPQHF. Here the CDR3 DNA reads TGCAGTGCTACCGAACAGGGTCTCCTTAGCAATCAGCCCCAGCATTTT. This chain joins TRBV20-1 and TRBJ1-5; D might be TRBD1 (6 bases). The CDR3 sequence is 16 residues long. Germline loops: CDR1 DFQATT, CDR2 SNEGSKA (reference sequence). V was shortened by 4 bases and J by 0 bases, with 16 bases between the two germline ends.

This clonotype was found many times. The chain links TRBV6-5 to TRBJ1-6, with TRBD1 identical over 9 bases. CDR1 and CDR2 (germline): MNHEY, SVGAGI. Germline trimming cut 2 bases from V and 10 bases from J; bases unmatched to any gene: 12. This CDR3 is built from 17 residues. CDR3 residues: CASSYIPPGQGSSPLHF. CDR3 nucleotide sequence: TGTGCCAGCAGTTACATACCACCGGGACAGGGAAGCTCACCCCTCCACTTT.

This clonotype was counted only a few times. The chain carries TRBV5-1 and TRBJ2-7; possibly TRBD1 for D (7 bases). Germline-derived CDR1 and CDR2 are SGHRS and YFSETQ. CDR3 length equals 13 residues. Trimming left V 7 bases short and J 0 bases short, with 11 bases between. The CDR3 DNA follows: TGCGCCAGCTGGGGGGACAGCTCCTACGAGCAGTACTTC. This gives the protein CASWGDSSYEQYF.

This clonotype occurred many times. V gene TRBV5-1 combines with J gene TRBJ2-5, with 7 bases aligning to TRBD1. CDR1 and CDR2 from the germline V gene are SGHRS and YFSETQ. The V segment lost 4 bases and the J segment 5 bases; nucleotides outside the gene matches: 14. The CDR3 has 16 residues. Here the CDR3 DNA reads TGCGCCAGCAGCGGGGAGACAGGGACCATGAGGGAGACCCAGTACTTC. It specifies CASSGETGTMRETQYF.

The rearrangement joins TRBV5-1 to TRBJ2-3, with 8 bases lining up with TRBD2. CDR1 SGHRS and CDR2 YFSETQ come from the germline V gene. The ends lost 7 bases at V and 4 bases at J; junction bases unmatched: 17. CDR3 length equals 17 residues. The chain's CDR3 is CASPLGASGSFSDTQYF. CDR3 bases: TGCGCCAGCCCCTTGGGCGCGAGCGGGAGTTTCTCAGATACGCAGTATTTT.

This clonotype was counted between two and nine times. V usage is TRBV20-1 and J usage is TRBJ1-1; 8 bases match TRBD1. This CDR3 spans 14 amino acids. J gave up 3 bases and V 3 bases, and 6 bases lay outside the gene matches. Germline CDR1 DFQATT, CDR2 SNEGSKA (reference sequence). The CDR3 loop is CSARDRVGYTEAFF. CDR3 DNA: TGCAGTGCTAGGGACAGGGTGGGTTACACTGAAGCTTTCTTT.

This clonotype turned up a few times. J is TRBJ1-1 and V is TRBV20-1, with 7 bases matching TRBD1. The CDR3 covers 12 residues. CDR1 and CDR2 from the germline V gene are DFQATT and SNEGSKA (reference sequence). The chain's CDR3 is CRAGQTTTEAFF. The CDR3 bases are TGCAGGGCGGGACAGACTACAACTGAAGCTTTCTTT.

This clonotype occurred many times. The chain has TRBV6-1 and TRBJ1-4; TRBD1 agrees at 8 bases. Germline V gives CDR1 MNHNS, CDR2 SASEGT. J was trimmed by 7 bases and V by 5 bases; bases with no gene match: 9. There are 15 residues in the CDR3. This CDR3 reads CASSRAGGAGEKLFF. The CDR3 DNA sequence: TGTGCCAGCAGTCGGGCAGGGGGCGCGGGTGAAAAACTGTTTTTT.

The V and J genes are TRBV5-1 and TRBJ2-3; TRBD2 matches 15 bases. The CDR3 consists of 15 residues. CDR1 SGHRS and CDR2 YFSETQ come from the germline V gene. V dropped 4 bases and J dropped 6; count of bases not matched to a gene: 3. CDR3 sequence (DNA): TGCGCCAGCAGCGACGGACTAGCGGGAGGGGATACGCAGTATTTT. It is translated as CASSDGLAGGDTQYF.

There are a few counts of this clonotype. The chain combines TRBV6-5 with TRBJ2-7, with D possibly being TRBD1 or TRBD2 (6 bases each). The CDR3 is 15 amino acids. V lost 0 bases, J lost 5 bases, and 14 bases lay in between. The V gene's germline CDR1 is MNHEY and CDR2 SVGAGI. DNA of the CDR3: TGTGCCAGCAGTTACTCCCCGGGGGCTTTCAACGAGCAGTACTTC. It translates to CASSYSPGAFNEQYF.

This clonotype has more than one count but fewer than ten. This chain uses TRBV2 with TRBJ2-4, with D possibly matching TRBD2 (5 bases). CDR3 length equals 14 residues. Germline CDR1 reads SNHLY; CDR2 reads FYNNEI. Between the trimmed V and J ends, which lost 6 bases and 9 bases, there was a span of 18 bases. CDR3 sequence reads: CASRAYRGSGIQYF. CDR3 DNA sequence: TGTGCCAGCAGGGCATACCGGGGAAGCGGCATTCAGTACTTC.

This chain links TRBV28 with TRBJ2-1; D is possibly TRBD2 (5 bases). V was clipped by 6 bases and J by 0 bases, with 15 bases between them. CDR1 and CDR2 (germline): MDHEN, SYDVKM. The CDR3 covers 16 residues. DNA of the CDR3: TGTGCCAGCAGAACCGGACTCCGGAGCTCCTACAATGAGCAGTTCTTC. Protein: CASRTGLRSSYNEQFF.

This clonotype was counted between two and nine times. The chain is built from TRBV20-1 and TRBJ2-1; tentatively, D is TRBD2 (6 bases). Trimming pared 5 bases from V and 5 bases from J, leaving 16 bases between. The CDR3 totals 14 residues. From germline, CDR1 is DFQATT and CDR2 SNEGSKA (reference sequence). CDR3 DNA sequence: TGCAGTGCTGAAGGAGACGGGACTCACAATGAGCAGTTCTTC. It codes for CSAEGDGTHNEQFF.

The chain joins TRBV4-1 to TRBJ2-3; 13 bases are a match to TRBD2. The CDR3 has 17 residues. Germline V CDR1 and CDR2: MGHRA, YSYEKL. V was pared by 4 bases and J by 7 bases, with 11 bases of the junction left unmatched. The CDR3 loop reads CASSPVGTSGARNTQYF. The CDR3 coding sequence is TGCGCCAGCAGCCCCGTCGGGACTAGCGGGGCTAGGAATACGCAGTATTTT.

The chain uses TRBV7-3 and TRBJ2-1; D is unclear. Deletions cut 1 base from V and 8 bases from J, with 12 bases between. Germline CDR1 reads SGHTA; CDR2 reads FQGTGA. This CDR3 is 14 amino acids long. In DNA form, the CDR3 reads TGTGCCAGCAGCTTAAGGGCAGGTGGGGATGAGCAGTTCTTC. Its translation is CASSLRAGGDEQFF.

This clonotype was seen only a few times. This chain links TRBV6-1 with TRBJ2-4; TRBD1 agrees at 7 bases. CDR3 length: 16 residues. The V gene end was trimmed by 6 bases and the J gene end by 6 bases; junction bases not matched to a gene: 14. Germline CDR1 and CDR2: MNHNS and SASEGT. The CDR3 DNA reads TGTGCCAGCAGCGCCTCGGGACAGTCGTGGGGAAACATTCAGTACTTC. Translating gives CASSASGQSWGNIQYF.